Presented here are 11 T cell receptor beta chains from one specimen sequenced in a study of T cell repertoires in cytomegalovirus infection. Antigens for these TCRs are unknown. TCRdb re-called the reads with MiXCR, one entry per CDR3 protein. The table shows about 740,000 distinct CDR3 sequences, with roughly a third occurring only once. The source material was cultured PBMCs, sampled from culture after CMV antigen stimulation. These receptors all come from a human donor in good health (CMV status not recorded). Some clones in this sample may be carry-over from other donors' samples.

V is TRBV2 and J is TRBJ2-5; D might be TRBD2 (5 bases). V dropped 10 bases and J dropped 5 bases, with 20 bases sitting between them. Germline CDR1 is SNHLY and CDR2 is FYNNEI. This CDR3 contains 14 residues. The CDR3 DNA sequence: TGTGCCACCCACGGGGTGTCACTCCGTGAGACCCAGTACTTC. Protein product: CATHGVSLRETQYF.

The J gene is TRBJ2-1, the V gene TRBV6-2 or TRBV6-3; 8 bases match TRBD2. The CDR3 has 17 residues. J lost 7 bases, V lost 5 bases, and 16 bases had no gene match. CDR1 MNHEY and CDR2 SVGEGT come from the germline V gene. The CDR3 nucleotides are TGTGCCAGCAGTCGGACTTTCGGGGGGGCCATTGAAAATGAGCAGTTCTTC. Translation: CASSRTFGGAIENEQFF.

This clonotype was counted between two and nine times. V usage is TRBV5-1 and J usage is TRBJ2-5, with D possibly being TRBD2 (5 bases). Deletions cut 6 bases from V and 1 base from J, with 13 bases between. CDR3 size: 14 residues. Germline V lookup: CDR1 SGHRS, CDR2 YFSETQ. The CDR3 DNA follows: TGCGCCAGCACCTCCTCGGGGAGCCAAGAGACCCAGTACTTC. Translated, it gives CASTSSGSQETQYF. The full variable domain, completed using reference TRBV5-1 and TRBJ2-5, is KAGVTQTPRYLIKTRGQQVTLSCSPISGHRSVSWYQQTPGQGLQFLFEYFSETQRNKGNFPGRFSGRQFSNSRSEMNVSTLELGDSALYLCASTSSGSQETQYFGPGTRLLVL.

The genes are TRBV27 and TRBJ1-3; maybe TRBD1 (5 bases). In germline, CDR1 is MNHEY, CDR2 SMNVEV (reference sequence). With 3 bases removed from V and 0 bases from J, the gap between germline ends came to 9 bases. This CDR3 has 15 amino acids. CDR3 region: CASSFNGGSGNTIYF. As DNA, the CDR3 is TGTGCCAGCAGTTTTAACGGGGGCTCTGGAAACACCATATATTTT.

This chain links TRBV7-8 with TRBJ2-1; no definite D call. Trimming pared 2 bases from V and 1 base from J, leaving 9 bases between. CDR3 size: 15 residues. CDR1 is SGHVS and CDR2 is FQNEAQ in the germline V gene. The CDR3 nucleotides read TGTGCCAGCAGCTTAATTCCTGGATCCTACAATGAGCAGTTCTTC. This translates into CASSLIPGSYNEQFF.

V gene TRBV6-8 combines with J gene TRBJ2-7, with D unclear. This CDR3 has 14 residues. Germline CDR1 MNHGY, CDR2 SAAAGT. The V end was cut by 5 bases, the J end by 0 bases, with 11 bases between. The CDR3 DNA is TGTGCCAGCAGTCCCAGTCTCAGCTCCTACGAGCAGTACTTC. Translated: CASSPSLSSYEQYF.

The genes are TRBV5-1 and TRBJ1-5; no definite D call. The CDR3 is 13 residues long. Germline CDR1 and CDR2: SGHRS and YFSETQ. V was pared by 3 bases and J by 7 bases, with 11 bases between. Written as DNA, the CDR3 is TGCGCCAGCAGCTCGGCAGAAGGACAGCCCCAGCATTTT. Translating it yields CASSSAEGQPQHF.

This clonotype was observed a handful of times. It may be a read error: a sequence one base away is much more abundant. The chain recombines TRBV7-8 with TRBJ1-5; no definite D call. This CDR3 has 15 residues. CDR1 is SGHVS, CDR2 FQNEAQ, per germline. DNA of the CDR3: TGTGCCAGCAGCTTAGACGGGGATTTGGATCACCCCCAGCATTTT. It specifies CASSLDGDLDHPQHF.

This chain joins TRBV6-1 and TRBJ2-7; either TRBD1 or TRBD2 may supply D (6 bases each). Trimming took off 2 bases at V and 4 bases at J, with 12 bases between the two ends. The germline V gene has CDR1 MNHNS and CDR2 SASEGT. The CDR3 totals 14 residues. The CDR3 DNA sequence: TGTGCCAGCAGTGAATACGGGGGCAGGTACGAGCAGTACTTC. It encodes CASSEYGGRYEQYF.

This rearrangement joins TRBV6-5 to TRBJ2-3; TRBD1 agrees at 8 bases. The CDR3 is 14 amino acids. CDR1 and CDR2 from the germline V gene are MNHEY and SVGAGI. J lost 4 bases, V lost 2 bases, and 2 bases had no gene match. This chain's CDR3 is CASSYIQGADTQYF. In DNA, the CDR3 is TGTGCCAGCAGTTACATACAGGGGGCAGATACGCAGTATTTT.

The chain combines TRBV10-3 with TRBJ2-5; 9 nucleotides agree with TRBD1. The CDR3 has 13 amino acids. Germline values: CDR1 ENHRY, CDR2 SYGVKD. V was pared by 8 bases and J by 5 bases, with 6 bases of the junction left unmatched. CDR3 DNA sequence: TGTGCCATCGGGAGGGACAGGGTTGAGACCCAGTACTTC. The encoded protein is CAIGRDRVETQYF.